This T cell receptor (beta chain) was captured by sequencing in a study of shared clonotypes between healthy human individuals. The V and J ends lost 4 bases and 6 bases respectively, with 16 bases between them. CDR3 length: 15 amino acids. Germline CDR1 reads LNHDA; CDR2 reads SQIVND (reference sequence). Over several immunoSEQ plates, each subset's genomic DNA was distributed in even portions. Assay: immunoSEQ multiplex PCR; the TCRdb copy retains only in-frame clones and omits some. The sample carries over 850,000 clones, 75% to 85% recorded once. Sequenced: memory CD4+ T cells from PBMCs. Noted subset: CD45RA-negative fraction. The clonotype comes from a man aged 18 to 29 in good health. Some clones in this sample may be carry-over from other donors' samples. The J gene is TRBJ1-5, the V gene TRBV19; D possibly corresponds to TRBD1 (5 bases). The CDR3: CASSTYLTTGQPQHF. The CDR3 coding sequence is TGTGCCAGTAGTACCTATCTGACTACAGGTCAGCCCCAGCATTTT.